These 5 T cell receptor beta chains were all obtained from the same sample, sequenced in a study of circulating and synovial CD4+ cells in juvenile arthritis. Only in-frame clones appear in the TCRdb table, and some are missing; sequencing was by immunoSEQ multiplex PCR. The table records 30,000 to 40,000 clones, roughly 95% of them present only once. Sequencing was carried out using CD4+ T cells from blood. The source of these receptors is a human donor with juvenile idiopathic arthritis.

This clone was picked up one time. The chain carries TRBV11-2 and TRBJ1-4, with TRBD1 as a possible D gene (6 bases). CDR1 is SGHAT and CDR2 is FQNNGV in the germline V gene. The CDR3 spans 15 residues. The germline V and J ends were trimmed by 1 base and 7 bases, with 13 bases remaining between them. CDR3 residues: CASSLGAGGREKLFF. In nucleotides, the CDR3 is TGTGCCAGCAGCTTAGGAGCCGGGGGGCGTGAAAAACTGTTTTTT.

The chain recombines TRBV7-3 with TRBJ2-1; D not resolved. Trimming removed 4 bases from V and 6 bases from J, with 4 bases in between. The CDR3 loop spans 11 amino acids. Per germline, CDR1 SGHTA and CDR2 FQGTGA. The CDR3, as DNA: TGTGCCAGCAGCTCAGGCAATGAGCAGTTCTTC. It specifies CASSSGNEQFF. Drawing the rest from reference TRBV7-3 and TRBJ2-1, the complete variable domain is GAGVSQTPSNKVTEKGKYVELRCDPISGHTALYWYRQSLGQGPEFLIYFQGTGAADDSGLPNDRFFAVRPEGSVSTLKIQRTERGDSAVYLCASSSGNEQFFGPGTRLTVL.

The chain employs TRBV19 and TRBJ2-7; 7 bases are shared with TRBD2. This CDR3 has 15 residues. The J segment lost 3 bases and the V segment lost 4 bases, leaving 9 bases of the junction unmatched. Germline CDR1 reads LNHDA; CDR2 reads SQIVND (reference sequence). The CDR3 region has the DNA TGTGCCAGTAGTAACTCGGCGGGAGTGGGCTACGAGCAGTACTTC. Protein: CASSNSAGVGYEQYF.

V is TRBV30 and J is TRBJ2-1; TRBD2 aligns across 9 bases. The germline gives CDR1 GTSNPN, CDR2 SVGIG (reference sequence). With 1 base clipped from V and 4 bases from J, the junction kept 2 bases outside the gene matches. The CDR3 spans 14 residues. CDR3 bases: TGTGCCTGGAGTGAGCTAGCGGGGTACAATGAGCAGTTCTTC. Translating gives CAWSELAGYNEQFF.

The genes are TRBV19 and TRBJ1-2, with 7 bases matching TRBD1. The CDR3 covers 14 residues. After removal of 6 bases from V and 4 bases from J, the junction contained 8 bases not matched to a gene. The germline V gene has CDR1 LNHDA and CDR2 SQIVND (reference sequence). CDR3 residues: CASRIRDSRYGYTF. The CDR3 coding sequence is TGTGCCAGTAGGATCCGGGACAGTCGCTATGGCTACACCTTC. Supplemented by reference TRBV19 and TRBJ1-2, the full variable domain reads DGGITQSPKYLFRKEGQNVTLSCEQNLNHDAMYWYRQDPGQGLRLIYYSQIVNDFQKGDIAEGYSVSREKKESFPLTVTSAQKNPTAFYLCASRIRDSRYGYTFGSGTRLTVV.